This TCR beta chain is from a study of cytomegalovirus exposure and HLA in healthy donors. Study details: For the approximately 420 genotyped donors, over 80% fell within the Caucasian-associated ancestry cluster. Study-wide results and caveats: Relative to the approximately 680-donor mean, N-insertions were reportedly fewer in an Asian-associated ancestry cluster in a later analysis.

PCR primers comprised 60 Vbeta and 13 Jbeta primers. TCRdb keeps only in-frame clones here, not all; method: immunoSEQ multiplex PCR. The sample records 150,000 to 200,000 clones, 70% to 80% being singletons. Remarks on this clone: Antigen specificity is unknown. Other DNA sequences from this sample encode an identical CDR3 as well.

Material: PBMCs. The TCR sequence derives from a man between 60 and 75 years old in good health and CMV-seronegative.

For the CDR3, the DNA is TGTGCCAGCAGCTCGGGACAGACGGCCTACGAGCAGTACTTC. This codes for CASSSGQTAYEQYF. This rearrangement joins TRBV13 to TRBJ2-7; 7 bases line up with TRBD1. CDR1 PRHDT and CDR2 FYEKMQ come from the germline V gene (reference sequence). The CDR3 consists of 14 residues. V shed 4 bases and J 2 bases; nucleotides not matched to a gene: 5.